These T cell receptor beta chains were read from a single sample in a study of blood T cell repertoires in COVID-19. Assay used: immunoSEQ multiplex PCR; TCRdb lists only in-frame clones, some missing. The sample comprises about 400,000 clones, 86% of which are singletons, and more than 1.4% rests with the top ten. Sequenced material: peripheral blood. These receptors originate from a woman in her twenties or thirties with active or convalescent COVID-19. Each CDR3 is given with its conserved first and last residue. The D gene is left open where the match is weak. Clone sizes are given selectively: once, few, many, or a class where the clone is expanded.

TRBJ1-2,TRBV10-2,.,.,CASSPTGFNYGYTF,TGCGCCAGCAGCCCGACAGGATTTAACTATGGCTACACCTTC
TRBJ1-2,TRBV20-1,.,.,CSASGLSNYGYTF,TGCAGTGCTAGTGGGCTGTCTAACTATGGCTACACCTTC
TRBJ2-3,TRBV5-1,TRBD2,.,CASSGLATSTDTQYF,TGCGCCAGCAGCGGACTAGCGACTAGCACAGATACGCAGTATTTT
TRBJ1-5,TRBV7-9,TRBD1,.,CASSLGQGNQPQHF,TGTGCCAGCAGCCTTGGACAGGGGAATCAGCCCCAGCATTTT
TRBJ2-4,TRBV7-8,.,.,CASSETGGRENIQYF,TGTGCCAGCAGCGAAACAGGGGGGAGGGAAAACATTCAGTACTTC
TRBJ1-1,TRBV29-1,.,.,CSVDSLSSGTEAFF,TGCAGCGTTGACTCGCTTTCATCGGGCACTGAAGCTTTCTTT
TRBJ1-2,TRBV18,.,.,CASSPLPGGLGYGYTF,TGTGCCAGCTCACCCCTTCCCGGGGGGCTTGGTTATGGCTACACCTTC
TRBJ2-7,TRBV3-1/TRBV3-2,TRBD2,.,CASSEMGGRVGSYEQYF,TGTGCCAGCAGCGAAATGGGGGGGAGGGTCGGCTCCTACGAGCAGTACTTC
TRBJ1-2,TRBV6-5,TRBD1,.,CASSTTGDLNYGYTF,TGTGCCAGCAGTACAACAGGGGACCTTAACTATGGCTACACCTTC
TRBJ2-5,TRBV7-7,TRBD1,.,CASSRDRGPSETQYF,TGTGCCAGCAGCCGGGACAGGGGGCCTTCGGAGACCCAGTACTTC
TRBJ1-2,TRBV5-6,.,.,CASSLQRGDSNYGYTF,TGTGCCAGCAGCTTACAACGTGGAGATTCTAACTATGGCTACACCTTC
TRBJ2-2,TRBV2,.,.,CASSEASSGTGELFF,TGTGCCAGCAGTGAAGCCTCGTCAGGTACCGGGGAGCTGTTTTTT
TRBJ2-3,TRBV19,TRBD2,.,CASTRLAGVADTQYF,TGTGCCAGTACCCGCCTTGCGGGGGTTGCAGATACGCAGTATTTT
TRBJ1-6,TRBV5-6,TRBD1,once,CASSMDRVRSPLHF,TGTGCCAGCAGCATGGACAGGGTTAGATCACCCCTCCACTTT
TRBJ1-2,TRBV7-9,TRBD1,.,CASTLPDRVLGYTF,TGTGCCAGCACCCTACCGGACAGGGTGTTAGGCTACACCTTC
TRBJ2-1,TRBV4-2,TRBD2,.,CASSQTTGLAGGVEQFF,TGTGCCAGCAGCCAAACAACGGGACTAGCGGGAGGTGTTGAGCAGTTCTTC
TRBJ2-2,TRBV25-1,.,.,CASSEPSGSNTGELFF,TGTGCCAGCAGTGAACCCAGCGGATCGAACACCGGGGAGCTGTTTTTT
TRBJ1-2,TRBV2,.,.,CASTERGLYGYTF,TGTGCCAGCACTGAAAGGGGCCTCTATGGCTACACCTTC
TRBJ2-7,TRBV10-3,TRBD1,.,CAITAGTGGSEQYF,TGTGCCATCACCGCCGGGACAGGGGGATCCGAGCAGTACTTC
TRBJ2-7,TRBV5-1,TRBD2,.,CASSLGLASGTLSYEQYF,TGCGCCAGCAGCTTGGGATTGGCTAGCGGGACCCTCTCCTACGAGCAGTACTTC
TRBJ1-4,TRBV6-1,TRBD1,.,CASSEARDRDEKLFF,TGTGCCAGCAGTGAAGCTAGGGACAGGGATGAAAAACTGTTTTTT
TRBJ2-2,TRBV4-1,.,.,CASSQSGHLTGELFF,TGCGCCAGCAGCCAATCGGGACACCTCACCGGGGAGCTGTTTTTT
TRBJ1-1,TRBV7-2,TRBD1,.,CASSLHPGTVNTEAFF,TGTGCCAGCAGTTTACATCCCGGGACAGTGAACACTGAAGCTTTCTTT
TRBJ2-7,TRBV10-2,.,.,CASTYVRSEQYF,TGCGCCAGCACCTACGTTCGAAGCGAGCAGTACTTC
TRBJ2-3,TRBV5-1,.,once,CASSLIGLGSDTQYF,TGCGCCAGCAGCTTGATCGGCCTCGGGAGTGATACGCAGTATTTT
TRBJ2-3,TRBV11-2,TRBD2,.,CASSLFTASGGPDTQYF,TGTGCCAGCAGCTTATTCACGGCTAGCGGGGGTCCTGATACGCAGTATTTT
TRBJ2-5,TRBV5-1,TRBD1,.,CASSLEGTASAQYF,TGCGCCAGCAGCTTGGAGGGGACAGCCTCGGCCCAGTACTTC
TRBJ1-1,TRBV3-1/TRBV3-2,TRBD1,.,CASSQGTGYNTEAFF,TGTGCCAGCAGCCAAGGGACAGGTTACAACACTGAAGCTTTCTTT
TRBJ1-1,TRBV4-1,.,.,CASSQGAGGNTEAFF,TGCGCCAGCAGCCAAGGCGCCGGCGGGAACACTGAAGCTTTCTTT
TRBJ2-2,TRBV6-5,TRBD2,.,CASRPTGGRSGELFF,TGTGCCAGCAGACCTACGGGAGGGCGTAGCGGGGAGCTGTTTTTT
TRBJ2-5,TRBV2,TRBD2,.,CAKEGSGGGETQYF,TGTGCCAAGGAGGGGTCGGGAGGAGGTGAGACCCAGTACTTC
TRBJ2-6,TRBV19,.,once,CASRGGPFLSGANVLTF,TGTGCCAGTAGGGGGGGGCCCTTTCTCTCTGGGGCCAACGTCCTGACTTTC
TRBJ2-1,TRBV7-9,.,.,CASSLGLQNEQFF,TGTGCCAGCAGCCTCGGACTGCAGAATGAGCAGTTCTTC
TRBJ1-1,TRBV6-4,.,.,CASSDTGMNTEAFF,TGTGCCAGCAGTGATACAGGGATGAACACTGAAGCTTTCTTT
TRBJ2-3,TRBV27,TRBD2,.,CASSWRLASDTQYF,TGTGCCAGCAGTTGGCGACTAGCATCAGATACGCAGTATTTT
TRBJ2-7,TRBV9,TRBD1,.,CASSSRQGAGYEQYF,TGTGCCAGCAGCTCCCGACAGGGGGCGGGCTACGAGCAGTACTTC
TRBJ1-1,TRBV28,TRBD1,.,CAILRGTGMMVGANTEAFF,TGTGCCATCCTAAGGGGGACAGGCATGATGGTCGGGGCAAACACTGAAGCTTTCTTT
TRBJ2-7,TRBV5-4,.,.,CASSPWGMGEQYF,TGTGCCAGCAGCCCATGGGGCATGGGCGAGCAGTACTTC
TRBJ1-6,TRBV18,TRBD1,.,CASSLEQGIGSPLHF,TGTGCCAGCTCACTGGAACAGGGGATTGGTTCACCCCTCCACTTT
TRBJ1-1,TRBV6-6,.,.,CASLISRDTEAFF,TGTGCCAGCCTTATTTCACGGGACACTGAAGCTTTCTTT
TRBJ1-1,TRBV27,.,.,CASSLSQMNTEAFF,TGTGCCAGCAGTTTATCTCAGATGAACACTGAAGCTTTCTTT
TRBJ2-5,TRBV10-3,TRBD2,.,CAISGGLADQETQYF,TGTGCCATCAGTGGGGGACTAGCGGATCAAGAGACCCAGTACTTC
TRBJ1-2,TRBV3-1/TRBV3-2,TRBD1,.,CASRHRGASSGYTF,TGTGCCAGCAGGCACAGGGGGGCTTCGAGTGGCTACACCTTC
TRBJ1-6,TRBV5-1,.,.,CASSFQGDESSPLHF,TGCGCCAGCAGCTTTCAAGGAGACGAGTCTTCACCCCTCCACTTT
TRBJ2-5,TRBV7-2,TRBD1,once,CASRKGGGLETQYF,TGTGCCAGCAGAAAAGGGGGCGGGTTAGAGACCCAGTACTTC
TRBJ2-7,TRBV7-9,TRBD2,few,CASSLRAGGSYEQYF,TGTGCCAGCAGCCTCAGGGCGGGAGGCTCCTACGAGCAGTACTTC
TRBJ1-4,TRBV10-2,.,.,CASFSGDYEKLFF,TGCGCCAGCTTTTCGGGGGACTATGAAAAACTGTTTTTT
TRBJ2-3,TRBV6-5,TRBD2,.,CASRLAGDTQYF,TGTGCCAGCCGACTAGCGGGAGATACGCAGTATTTT
TRBJ1-2,TRBV19,TRBD1,.,CASSIDPGQEYLNYGYTF,TGTGCCAGTAGTATAGACCCGGGACAGGAGTATCTTAACTATGGCTACACCTTC